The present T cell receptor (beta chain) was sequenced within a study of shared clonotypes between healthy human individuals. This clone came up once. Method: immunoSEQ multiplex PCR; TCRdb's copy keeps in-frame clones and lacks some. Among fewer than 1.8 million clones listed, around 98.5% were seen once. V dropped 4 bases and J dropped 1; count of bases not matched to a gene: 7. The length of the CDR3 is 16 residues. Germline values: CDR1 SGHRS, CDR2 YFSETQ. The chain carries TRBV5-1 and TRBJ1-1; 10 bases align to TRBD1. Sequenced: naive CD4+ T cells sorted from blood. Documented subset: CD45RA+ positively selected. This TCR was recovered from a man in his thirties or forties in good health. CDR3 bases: TGCGCCAGCAGCGACAGGGGGCAGGGTTGGAACACTGAAGCTTTCTTT. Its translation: CASSDRGQGWNTEAFF.